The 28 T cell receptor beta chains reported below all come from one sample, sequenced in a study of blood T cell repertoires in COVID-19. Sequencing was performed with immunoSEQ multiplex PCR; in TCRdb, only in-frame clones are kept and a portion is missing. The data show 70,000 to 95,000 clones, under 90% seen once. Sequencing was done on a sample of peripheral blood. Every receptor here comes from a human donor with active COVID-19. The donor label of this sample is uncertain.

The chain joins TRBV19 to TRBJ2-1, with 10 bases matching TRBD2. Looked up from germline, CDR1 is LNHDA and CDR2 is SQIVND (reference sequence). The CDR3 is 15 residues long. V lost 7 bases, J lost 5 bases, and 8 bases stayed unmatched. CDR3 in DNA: TGTGCCAGTAACCGTGCTAGCGGGGGAGACAATGAGCAGTTCTTC. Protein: CASNRASGGDNEQFF.

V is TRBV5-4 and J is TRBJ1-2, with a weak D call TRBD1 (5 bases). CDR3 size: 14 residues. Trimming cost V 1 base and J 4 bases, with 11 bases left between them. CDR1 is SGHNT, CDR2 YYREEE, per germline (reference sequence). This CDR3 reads CASSLYGHPYGYTF. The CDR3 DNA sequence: TGTGCCAGCAGCTTGTATGGACACCCCTATGGCTACACCTTC.

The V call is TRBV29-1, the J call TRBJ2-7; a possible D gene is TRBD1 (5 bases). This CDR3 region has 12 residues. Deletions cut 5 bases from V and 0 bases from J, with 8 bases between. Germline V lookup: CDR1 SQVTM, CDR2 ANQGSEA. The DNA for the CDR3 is TGCAGCGTTAAGACAGACTCCTACGAGCAGTACTTC. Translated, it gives CSVKTDSYEQYF.

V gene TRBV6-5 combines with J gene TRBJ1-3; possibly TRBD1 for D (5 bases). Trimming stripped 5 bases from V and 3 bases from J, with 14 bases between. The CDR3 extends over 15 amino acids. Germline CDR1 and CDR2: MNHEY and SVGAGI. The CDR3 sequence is CASSIQGISGNTIYF. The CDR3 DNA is TGTGCCAGCAGTATCCAGGGTATAAGTGGAAACACCATATATTTT.

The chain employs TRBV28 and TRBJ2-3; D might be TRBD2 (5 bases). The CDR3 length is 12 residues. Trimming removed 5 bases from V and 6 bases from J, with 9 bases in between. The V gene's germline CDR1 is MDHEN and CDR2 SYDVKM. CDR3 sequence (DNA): TGTGCCAGCAGTGAGGGTGTTGATACGCAGTATTTT. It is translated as CASSEGVDTQYF.

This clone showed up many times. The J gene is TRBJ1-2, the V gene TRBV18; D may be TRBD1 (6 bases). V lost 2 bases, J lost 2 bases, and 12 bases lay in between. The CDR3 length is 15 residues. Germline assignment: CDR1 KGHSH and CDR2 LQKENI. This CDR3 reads CASSPSRQVNYGYTF. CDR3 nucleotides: TGTGCCAGCTCACCAAGTCGACAGGTCAACTATGGCTACACCTTC.

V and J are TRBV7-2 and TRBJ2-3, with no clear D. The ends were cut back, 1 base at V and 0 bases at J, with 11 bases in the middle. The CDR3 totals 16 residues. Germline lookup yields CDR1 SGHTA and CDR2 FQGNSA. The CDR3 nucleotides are TGTGCCAGCAGCTTAGGCAGTCGATATAGCACAGATACGCAGTATTTT. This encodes CASSLGSRYSTDTQYF.

This chain's CDR3 is CATSPAAGGQETQYF. Here the CDR3 DNA reads TGTGCCACCAGCCCGGCCGCAGGGGGCCAAGAGACCCAGTACTTC. The rearrangement uses TRBV24-1 and TRBJ2-5; TRBD1 aligns across 7 bases. Germline V lookup: CDR1 KGHDR, CDR2 SFDVKD. J was trimmed by 1 base and V by 7 bases; bases with no gene match: 8. CDR3 length equals 15 residues.

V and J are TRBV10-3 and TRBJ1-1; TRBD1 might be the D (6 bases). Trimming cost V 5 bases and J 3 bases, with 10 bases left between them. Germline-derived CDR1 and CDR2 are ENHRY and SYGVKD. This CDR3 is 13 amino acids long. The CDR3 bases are TGTGCCATCAGTACCCAGGGGTACACTGAAGCTTTCTTT. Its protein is CAISTQGYTEAFF.

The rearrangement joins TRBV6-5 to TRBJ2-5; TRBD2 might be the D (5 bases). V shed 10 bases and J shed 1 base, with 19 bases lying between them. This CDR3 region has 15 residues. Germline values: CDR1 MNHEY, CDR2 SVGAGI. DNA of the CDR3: TGTGCCACTAACGCCCTCGGGGATCCCCAAGAGACCCAGTACTTC. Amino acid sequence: CATNALGDPQETQYF.

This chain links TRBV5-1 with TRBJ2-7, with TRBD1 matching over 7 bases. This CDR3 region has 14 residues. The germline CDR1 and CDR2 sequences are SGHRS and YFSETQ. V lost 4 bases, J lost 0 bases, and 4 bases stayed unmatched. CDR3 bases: TGCGCCAGCAGCAGACAGGGAAGCTCCTACGAGCAGTACTTC. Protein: CASSRQGSSYEQYF.

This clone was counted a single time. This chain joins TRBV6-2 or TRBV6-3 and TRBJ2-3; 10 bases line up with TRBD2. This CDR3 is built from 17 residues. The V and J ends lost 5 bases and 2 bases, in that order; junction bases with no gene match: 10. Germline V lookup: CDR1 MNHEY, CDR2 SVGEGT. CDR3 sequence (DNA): TGTGCCAGCAGTCCCTATAGCGGGGGGACCCCCACAGATACGCAGTATTTT. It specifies CASSPYSGGTPTDTQYF.

DNA for the CDR3: TGTGCCAGCTCTCTTACCCCCGGGACAGGGGTTAGGGCAGATACGCAGTATTTT. Residues: CASSLTPGTGVRADTQYF. The chain employs TRBV18 and TRBJ2-3; 10 bases fit TRBD1. The V gene's germline CDR1 is KGHSH and CDR2 LQKENI. CDR3 length equals 18 residues. Unmatched junction bases numbered 16, after V lost 6 bases and J lost 4 bases.

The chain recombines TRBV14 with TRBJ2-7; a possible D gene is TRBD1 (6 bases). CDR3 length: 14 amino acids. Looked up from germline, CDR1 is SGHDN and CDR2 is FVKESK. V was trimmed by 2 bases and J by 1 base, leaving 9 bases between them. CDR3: CASSQRTVSYEQYF. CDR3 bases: TGTGCCAGCAGCCAACGGACAGTGTCCTACGAGCAGTACTTC. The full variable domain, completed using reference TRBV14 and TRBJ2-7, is EAGVTQFPSHSVIEKGQTVTLRCDPISGHDNLYWYRRVMGKEIKFLLHFVKESKQDESGMPNNRFLAERTGGTYSTLKVQPAELEDSGVYFCASSQRTVSYEQYFGPGTRLTVT.

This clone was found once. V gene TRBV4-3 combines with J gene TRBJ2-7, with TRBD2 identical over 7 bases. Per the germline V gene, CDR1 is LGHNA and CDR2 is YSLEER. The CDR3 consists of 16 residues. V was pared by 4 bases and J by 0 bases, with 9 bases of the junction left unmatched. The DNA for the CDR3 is TGCGCCAGCAGCCGCTACAGCGGGGAGAGCTCCTACGAGCAGTACTTC. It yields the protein CASSRYSGESSYEQYF.

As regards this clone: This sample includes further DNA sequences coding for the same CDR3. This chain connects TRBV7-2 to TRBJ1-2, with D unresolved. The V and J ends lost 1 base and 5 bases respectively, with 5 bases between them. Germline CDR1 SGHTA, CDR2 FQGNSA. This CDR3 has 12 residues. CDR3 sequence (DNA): TGTGCCAGCAGCTTAGACAGTTATGGCTACACCTTC. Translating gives CASSLDSYGYTF.

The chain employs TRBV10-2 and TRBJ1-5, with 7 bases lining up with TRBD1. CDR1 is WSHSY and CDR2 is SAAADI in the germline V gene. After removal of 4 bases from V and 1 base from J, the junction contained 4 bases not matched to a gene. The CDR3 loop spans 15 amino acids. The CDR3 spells CASSASGQSNQPQHF. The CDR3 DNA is TGCGCCAGCAGTGCATCGGGACAGAGCAATCAGCCCCAGCATTTT.

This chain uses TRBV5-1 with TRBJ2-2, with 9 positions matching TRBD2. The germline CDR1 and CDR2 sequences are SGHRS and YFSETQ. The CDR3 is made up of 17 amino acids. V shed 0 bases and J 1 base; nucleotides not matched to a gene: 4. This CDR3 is CASSLGSGGLNTGELFF. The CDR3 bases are TGCGCCAGCAGCTTGGGTAGCGGGGGTTTGAACACCGGGGAGCTGTTTTTT.

DNA for the CDR3: TGTGCCAGCAGCCCCTCCCCCACGGACAGGATGTGGGGCTACACCTTC. Translating it yields CASSPSPTDRMWGYTF. The V gene is TRBV7-3, the J gene TRBJ1-2; 7 bases fit TRBD1. Trimming removed 5 bases from V and 8 bases from J; junction bases left unmatched: 17. The CDR3 loop spans 16 amino acids. The germline CDR1 and CDR2 sequences are SGHTA and FQGTGA.

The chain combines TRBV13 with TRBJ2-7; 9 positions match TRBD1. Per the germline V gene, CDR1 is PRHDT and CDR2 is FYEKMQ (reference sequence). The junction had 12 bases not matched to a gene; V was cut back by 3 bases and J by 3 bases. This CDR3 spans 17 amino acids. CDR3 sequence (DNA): TGTGCCAGCAGCTTTGGAGGTGGTGGGGGACAGGGCTACGAGCAGTACTTC. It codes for CASSFGGGGGQGYEQYF.

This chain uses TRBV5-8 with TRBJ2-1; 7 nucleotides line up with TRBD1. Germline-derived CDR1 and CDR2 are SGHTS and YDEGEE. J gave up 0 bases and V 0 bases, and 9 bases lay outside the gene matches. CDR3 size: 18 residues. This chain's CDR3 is CASSLEGTVNSSYNEQFF. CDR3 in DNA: TGTGCCAGCAGCTTGGAGGGGACAGTCAACAGCTCCTACAATGAGCAGTTCTTC.

CDR3 sequence: CASSFGKGTGGASPLHF. CDR3 coding DNA: TGTGCCAGCAGCTTCGGAAAAGGGACAGGGGGAGCTTCACCCCTCCACTTT. The gene calls are TRBV7-9 and TRBJ1-6, with 11 bases matching TRBD1. After removal of 3 bases from V and 9 bases from J, the junction contained 10 bases not matched to a gene. Germline-derived CDR1 and CDR2 are SEHNR and FQNEAQ (reference sequence). The CDR3 spans 17 residues.

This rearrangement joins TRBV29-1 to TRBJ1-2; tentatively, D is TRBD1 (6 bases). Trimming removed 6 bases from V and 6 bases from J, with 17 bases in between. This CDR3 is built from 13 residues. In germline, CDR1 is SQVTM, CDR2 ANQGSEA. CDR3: CSVITNRANGYTF. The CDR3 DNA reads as TGCAGCGTCATAACGAACAGGGCAAATGGCTACACCTTC.

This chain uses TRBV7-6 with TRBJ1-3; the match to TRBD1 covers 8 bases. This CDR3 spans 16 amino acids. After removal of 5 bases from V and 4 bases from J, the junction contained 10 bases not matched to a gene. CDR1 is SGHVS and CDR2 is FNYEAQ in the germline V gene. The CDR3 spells CASSAGRGRRGNTIYF. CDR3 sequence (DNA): TGTGCCAGCAGCGCCGGCAGGGGGCGGAGAGGAAACACCATATATTTT.

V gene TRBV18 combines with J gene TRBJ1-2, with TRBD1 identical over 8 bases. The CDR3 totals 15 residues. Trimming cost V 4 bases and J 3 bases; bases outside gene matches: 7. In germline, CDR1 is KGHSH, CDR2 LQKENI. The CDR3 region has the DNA TGTGCCAGCTCACAGCCCGGGACAGGAGACTATGGCTACACCTTC. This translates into CASSQPGTGDYGYTF.

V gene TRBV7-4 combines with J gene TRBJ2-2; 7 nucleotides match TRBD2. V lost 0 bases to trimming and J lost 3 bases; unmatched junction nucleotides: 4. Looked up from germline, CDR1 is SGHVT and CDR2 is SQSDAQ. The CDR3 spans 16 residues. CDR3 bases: TGTGCCAGCAGCTTAGCGCTGGGGGGGGACACCGGGGAGCTGTTTTTT. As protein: CASSLALGGDTGELFF.

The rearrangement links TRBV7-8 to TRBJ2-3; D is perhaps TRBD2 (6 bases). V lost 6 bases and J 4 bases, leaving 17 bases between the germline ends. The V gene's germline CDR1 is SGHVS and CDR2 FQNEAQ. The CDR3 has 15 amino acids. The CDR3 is CASSPQWGGADTQYF. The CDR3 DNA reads TGTGCCAGCAGTCCACAATGGGGCGGGGCAGATACGCAGTATTTT.

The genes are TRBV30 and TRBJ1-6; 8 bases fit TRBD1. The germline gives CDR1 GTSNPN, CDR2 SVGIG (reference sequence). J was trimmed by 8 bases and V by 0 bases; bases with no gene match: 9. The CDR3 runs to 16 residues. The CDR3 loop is CAWSVAQGATDSPLHF. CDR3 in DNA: TGTGCCTGGAGTGTAGCCCAGGGGGCTACCGATTCACCCCTCCACTTT.